The rows below give T cell receptor beta chains drawn from one sample of a study of CD8 T cells in Susac syndrome. MiXCR, applied by TCRdb to the immunoSEQ multiplex PCR reads, yields one record per CDR3 protein. Found here are around 270,000 distinct CDR3 sequences, about 89% of them singletons; the top ten hold approximately 0.2%. Sequenced input: CD8+ T cells from PBMCs. The receptors come from a human donor with multiple sclerosis. CDR3s include the opening cysteine and the closing phenylalanine or tryptophan. D genes are given only for firm matches. The size field is filled for only some rows; it gives once, few, many or a size class.

j_call | d_call | clone_size | v_call | cdr3_nt | cdr3_aa
TRBJ2-2 | - | few | TRBV9 | TGTGCCAGCAGCCCAGGGGGAGGGATGAACACCGGGGAGCTGTTTTTT | CASSPGGGMNTGELFF
TRBJ2-7 | - | - | TRBV30 | TGTGCCTGGAGTACCCCATCGGGGGAGAGCTACGAGCAGTACTTC | CAWSTPSGESYEQYF
TRBJ2-1 | - | - | TRBV10-3 | TGTGCCGGCCCTCGGGGGGCGGATCGTGATGAGCAGTTCTTC | CAGPRGADRDEQFF
TRBJ2-2 | - | - | TRBV7-8 | TGTGCCAGCACCTCCGGAACGGGGGCGAACACCGGGGAGCTGTTTTTT | CASTSGTGANTGELFF
TRBJ2-2 | - | - | TRBV12-3/TRBV12-4 | TGTGCCAGCAGCCCCGAAGGAACGTACACCGGGGAGCTGTTTTTT | CASSPEGTYTGELFF
TRBJ1-1 | - | - | TRBV5-6 | TGTGCCAGCAGCTTGGCGGTCAGGGTTACTGAAGCTTTCTTT | CASSLAVRVTEAFF
TRBJ2-7 | - | - | TRBV6-2/TRBV6-3 | TGTGCCAGCAGTATTCAGGTCAACGAGCAGTACTTC | CASSIQVNEQYF
TRBJ2-7 | - | - | TRBV28 | TGTGCCAGCAGTCCGAGGGACATTTACTACAAGCAGTACTTC | CASSPRDIYYKQYF
TRBJ2-7 | - | - | TRBV2 | TGTGCCAGCAAGTTATCCGGAGACGAGCAGTACTTC | CASKLSGDEQYF
TRBJ2-1 | - | few | TRBV13 | TGTGCCAGCAGCTTACTGGGGGGCAGTGAGCAGTTCTTC | CASSLLGGSEQFF
TRBJ2-7 | - | - | TRBV6-5 | TGTGCCAGCAGTTTCGGGCAGGCTGTCTCCTACGAGCAGTACTTC | CASSFGQAVSYEQYF
TRBJ2-7 | TRBD2 | once | TRBV30 | TGTGCCTGGAGTGATAGCGGGGGGGCCTACGAGCAGTACTTC | CAWSDSGGAYEQYF
TRBJ2-7 | TRBD1 | - | TRBV23-1 | TGCGCCAGCAGTCAATCGAACGACAGGGGGCCTCACGATAGCTCCTACGAGCAGTACTTC | CASSQSNDRGPHDSSYEQYF
TRBJ1-2 | - | - | TRBV19 | TGTGCCAGTCGCTCCGGAAACTATGGCTACACCTTC | CASRSGNYGYTF
TRBJ1-2 | - | - | TRBV2 | TGTGCCAGCAGTGAAGCTGGGGTCGGATACTATGGCTACACCTTC | CASSEAGVGYYGYTF
TRBJ2-3 | TRBD2 | - | TRBV20-1 | TGCAGTGCTAGTTTAGCGGGGGGGAGGCTCCCGGGCACAGATACGCAGTATTTT | CSASLAGGRLPGTDTQYF
TRBJ2-7 | - | - | TRBV5-4 | TGTGCCAGCAGCCACCCGGGCTACGAGCAGTACTTC | CASSHPGYEQYF
TRBJ2-6 | - | - | TRBV10-3 | TGTGCCATCAGTGAGTCGCCTGATAGCTCTGGGGCCAACGTCCTGACTTTC | CAISESPDSSGANVLTF
TRBJ2-7 | TRBD2 | - | TRBV24-1 | TGTGCCACCTCATCTGGTAGCGGGAACGAGCAGTACTTC | CATSSGSGNEQYF
TRBJ1-6 | TRBD1 | - | TRBV20-1 | TGCAGTGCTAGAGGAGCCAGGGGGGATAATTCACCCCTCCACTTT | CSARGARGDNSPLHF
TRBJ1-2 | - | - | TRBV6-1 | TGTGCCAGCACCGCGGTTACCTATGGCTACACCTTC | CASTAVTYGYTF
TRBJ2-3 | - | - | TRBV19 | TGTGCCAGTAGGAATACGCAGTATTTT | CASRNTQYF
TRBJ1-1 | - | once | TRBV30 | TGTGCCTGGAGTCCCGGGACAATGAACACTGAAGCTTTCTTT | CAWSPGTMNTEAFF
TRBJ2-2 | - | - | TRBV6-1 | TGTGCCAGCAGCCAGAGCAACCCCTCCATAACCGGGGAGCTGTTTTTT | CASSQSNPSITGELFF
TRBJ2-1 | TRBD1 | - | TRBV27 | TGTGCCAGCTCCATAGGACAGGCGTACGATGAGCAGTTCTTC | CASSIGQAYDEQFF
TRBJ2-7 | TRBD2 | - | TRBV3-1 | TGTGCCAGCAGCCAAGAGACGACTAGCCCAATCTACGAGCAGTACTTC | CASSQETTSPIYEQYF
TRBJ1-1 | - | - | TRBV6-2/TRBV6-3 | TGTGCCAGCAGTGCGACAGAAAACACTGAAGCTTTCTTT | CASSATENTEAFF
TRBJ1-5 | - | - | TRBV7-2 | TGTGCCAGCAGCCCCCTAGGGGTCATCGGTCAGCCCCAGCATTTT | CASSPLGVIGQPQHF
TRBJ2-7 | - | - | TRBV5-1 | TGCGCCAGCAGCTTGTTTACAGGGACCTACGAGCAGTACTTC | CASSLFTGTYEQYF
TRBJ2-1 | - | few | TRBV14 | TGTGCCAGCAGCCAGTGGGGCTACAATGAGCAGTTCTTC | CASSQWGYNEQFF
TRBJ1-1 | - | - | TRBV5-1 | TGCGCCAGCAGCTTGGACGGACGTGAAGCTTTCTTT | CASSLDGREAFF